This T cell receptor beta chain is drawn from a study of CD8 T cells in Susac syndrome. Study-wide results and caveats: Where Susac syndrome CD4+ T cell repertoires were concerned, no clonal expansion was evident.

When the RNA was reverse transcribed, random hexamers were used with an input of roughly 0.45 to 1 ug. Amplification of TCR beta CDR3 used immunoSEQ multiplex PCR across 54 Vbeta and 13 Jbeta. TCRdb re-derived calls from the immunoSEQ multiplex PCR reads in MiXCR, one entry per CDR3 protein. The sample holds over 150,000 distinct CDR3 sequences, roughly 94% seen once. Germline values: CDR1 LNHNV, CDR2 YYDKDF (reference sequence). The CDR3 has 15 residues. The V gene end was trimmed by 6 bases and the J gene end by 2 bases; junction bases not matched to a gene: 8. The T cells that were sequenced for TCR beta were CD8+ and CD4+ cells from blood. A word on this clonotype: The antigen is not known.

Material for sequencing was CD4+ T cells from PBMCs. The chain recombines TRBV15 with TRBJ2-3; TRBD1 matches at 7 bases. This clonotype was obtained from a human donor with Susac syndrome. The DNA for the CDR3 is TGTGCCACCAGTACTGGTACAGGGGCCACAGATACGCAGTATTTT. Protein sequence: CATSTGTGATDTQYF.